The 26 T cell receptor beta chains listed next were all sequenced from one sample in a study of shared clonotypes between healthy human individuals. Measured with immunoSEQ multiplex PCR; TCRdb has only the in-frame clones, and not every one. Altogether 450,000 to 500,000 clones are present, roughly 80% being singletons, with the ten largest covering roughly 13%. Sequenced material: PBMCs. The source is a woman aged 40 to 50 in good health. Some clones in this sample may be carry-over from other donors' samples.

The gene calls are TRBV6-5 and TRBJ1-1; D remains ambiguous. V was pared by 3 bases and J by 1 base, with 15 bases between. The CDR3 contains 16 residues. Germline lookup yields CDR1 MNHEY and CDR2 SVGAGI. CDR3 nucleotide sequence: TGTGCCAGCAGTTATCATATTGGTGGGAGGAACACTGAAGCTTTCTTT. It specifies CASSYHIGGRNTEAFF.

The chain carries TRBV7-7 and TRBJ2-5; D ambiguous. The CDR3 runs to 15 residues. Trimming took 3 bases from V and 4 from J, leaving 15 bases between them. Per the germline V gene, CDR1 is SSHAT and CDR2 is FNYEAQ (reference sequence). CDR3 residues: CASSFSGSSLETQYF. In nucleotides, the CDR3 is TGTGCCAGCAGCTTCTCGGGTAGCAGCCTAGAGACCCAGTACTTC.

The chain is built from TRBV18 and TRBJ2-7, with 9 nucleotides matching TRBD1. Trimming at V came to 0 bases and at J to 2 bases, leaving 2 bases not matched to a gene. Per germline, CDR1 KGHSH and CDR2 LQKENI. This CDR3 has 15 residues. The CDR3 here is CASSPPRTGAYEQYF. CDR3 bases: TGTGCCAGCTCACCACCCCGGACAGGGGCCTACGAGCAGTACTTC. The whole variable domain, remainder taken from reference TRBV18 and TRBJ2-7, is NAGVMQNPRHLVRRRGQEARLRCSPMKGHSHVYWYRQLPEEGLKFMVYLQKENIIDESGMPKERFSAEFPKEGPSILRIQQVVRGDSAAYFCASSPPRTGAYEQYFGPGTRLTVT.

CDR3 sequence: CASSLARGVPTNEQFF. DNA of the CDR3: TGTGCCAGCAGCTTAGCACGGGGGGTACCTACCAATGAGCAGTTCTTC. The chain couples TRBV7-2 to TRBJ2-1, with 7 nucleotides matching TRBD2. The CDR3 totals 16 residues. V was pared by 0 bases and J by 6 bases, with 8 bases of the junction left unmatched. From germline, CDR1 is SGHTA and CDR2 FQGNSA.

The rearrangement links TRBV29-1 to TRBJ2-5; no firm D call. Germline CDR1 reads SQVTM; CDR2 reads ANQGSEA. Between the trimmed V and J ends, which lost 7 bases and 5 bases, there was a span of 14 bases. The CDR3 has 12 residues. The CDR3 spells CSGVLNSETQYF. CDR3 bases: TGCAGCGGTGTCTTGAATAGTGAGACCCAGTACTTC. Based on the CDR3 plus reference TRBV29-1 and TRBJ2-5, the full variable domain is SAVISQKPSRDICQRGTSLTIQCQVDSQVTMMFWYRQQPGQSLTLIATANQGSEATYESGFVIDKFPISRPNLTFSTLTVSNMSPEDSSIYLCSGVLNSETQYFGPGTRLLVL.

The rearrangement links TRBV7-2 to TRBJ1-4; 9 positions agree with TRBD1. Germline CDR1 reads SGHTA; CDR2 reads FQGNSA. V lost 0 bases and J lost 7; bases outside the gene matches: 9. CDR3 length equals 17 residues. The CDR3 is CASSLAGAGTGFEKLFF. For the CDR3, the DNA is TGTGCCAGCAGCTTAGCGGGGGCCGGGACAGGGTTTGAAAAACTGTTTTTT.

In regard to this clone: One base separates it from a far larger clone, so it is likely a read error. Other DNA variants within this sample encode the same CDR3. The chain joins TRBV4-1 to TRBJ2-2; D not certain. This CDR3 is built from 13 residues. Germline CDR1 reads MGHRA; CDR2 reads YSYEKL. The CDR3 bases are TGCGCCAGCAGCCAGAGTAACACAGGGGAGCTGTTTTTT. It codes for CASSQSNTGELFF.

Comments on this clone: Other nucleotide sequences in the sample specify the same CDR3. The gene calls are TRBV19 and TRBJ2-3; D is possibly TRBD1 (6 bases). V was clipped by 1 base and J by 4 bases, with 9 bases between them. The germline CDR1 and CDR2 sequences are LNHDA and SQIVND (reference sequence). CDR3 size: 14 residues. The DNA for the CDR3 is TGTGCCAGTAGTATAGGTGGGGGCGCAGATACGCAGTATTTT. Translated, it gives CASSIGGGADTQYF.

This clone was seen just once. The V and J genes are TRBV7-9 and TRBJ2-5; D is ambiguous. V dropped 3 bases and J dropped 5 bases, with 13 bases sitting between them. Germline V gene data show CDR1 as SEHNR and CDR2 as FQNEAQ (reference sequence). The CDR3 contains 14 residues. This CDR3 is CASSLSQVVETQYF. The CDR3 DNA sequence: TGTGCCAGCAGCTTGAGCCAGGTGGTGGAGACCCAGTACTTC. The whole variable domain, remainder taken from reference TRBV7-9 and TRBJ2-5, is DTGVSQNPRHKITKRGQNVTFRCDPISEHNRLYWYRQTLGQGPEFLTYFQNEAQLEKSRLLSDRFSAERPKGSFSTLEIQRTEQGDSAMYLCASSLSQVVETQYFGPGTRLLVL.

The gene calls are TRBV18 and TRBJ2-7, with TRBD2 as a possible D gene (5 bases). V dropped 6 bases and J dropped 3 bases, with 15 bases sitting between them. The CDR3 has 14 amino acids. The germline V gene encodes CDR1 KGHSH and CDR2 LQKENI. In DNA, the CDR3 is TGTGCCAGCTCCGCAAGACTAAATTTCTACGAGCAGTACTTC. Residues: CASSARLNFYEQYF.

This clone showed up just once. V and J are TRBV7-9 and TRBJ1-1, with a weak D call TRBD1 (5 bases). Germline V gene lookup returns CDR1 SEHNR and CDR2 FQNEAQ (reference sequence). This CDR3 has 12 amino acids. Trimming removed 4 bases from V and 5 bases from J, with 8 bases in between. This CDR3 is CASSWGRTEAFF. CDR3 DNA: TGTGCCAGCAGCTGGGGGAGGACTGAAGCTTTCTTT.

The chain links TRBV11-2 to TRBJ1-2; no firm D call. Germline V gene data show CDR1 as SGHAT and CDR2 as FQNNGV. This CDR3 is 13 amino acids long. The V and J ends lost 1 base and 4 bases respectively, with 7 bases between them. CDR3 sequence reads: CASSLVGIYGYTF. CDR3 bases: TGTGCCAGCAGCTTAGTAGGGATCTATGGCTACACCTTC.

The rearrangement joins TRBV29-1 to TRBJ2-7; D might be TRBD1 (6 bases). V was clipped by 6 bases and J by 5 bases, with 11 bases between them. The CDR3 extends over 11 amino acids. Germline V gene data show CDR1 as SQVTM and CDR2 as ANQGSEA. CDR3 DNA: TGCAGCGTGGGACACAGGGACGAGCAGTACTTC. Protein product: CSVGHRDEQYF.

For this clone: At the DNA level, this CDR3 is encoded by other sequences in the same sample as well. The chain uses TRBV7-3 and TRBJ2-2, with a tentative D call TRBD2 (6 bases). Germline CDR1 SGHTA, CDR2 FQGTGA. This CDR3 contains 13 residues. The germline V and J ends were trimmed by 3 bases and 4 bases, with 6 bases remaining between them. The CDR3 DNA is TGTGCCAGCAGCTTTAGCGGCACCGGGGAGCTGTTTTTT. Amino acid sequence: CASSFSGTGELFF.

In its sample, this clone was seen a few times. The CDR3 sequence is CASSHRDQPQHF. The DNA of the CDR3 is TGTGCCAGTAGCCACAGGGATCAGCCCCAGCATTTT. The rearrangement joins TRBV19 to TRBJ1-5; a weak D match, TRBD1 (6 bases). The V and J ends lost 6 bases and 5 bases respectively, with 8 bases between them. Germline values: CDR1 LNHDA, CDR2 SQIVND (reference sequence). There are 12 residues in the CDR3.

The chain recombines TRBV7-8 with TRBJ2-7; 7 bases fit TRBD1. Germline V lookup: CDR1 SGHVS, CDR2 FQNEAQ. V shed 5 bases, J shed 3 bases, and the junction held 10 bases outside the gene matches. The CDR3 runs 15 residues. This CDR3 is CASSLLTGANYEQYF. The CDR3, as DNA: TGTGCCAGCAGCCTCCTCACAGGGGCGAACTACGAGCAGTACTTC.

This clone was detected ten times or more. Other nucleotide sequences in the sample specify the same CDR3. The chain uses TRBV5-1 and TRBJ2-1, with 9 bases lining up with TRBD1. Trimming removed 1 base from V and 5 bases from J; junction bases left unmatched: 4. CDR1 and CDR2 (germline): SGHRS, YFSETQ. This CDR3 comprises 15 residues. Written as DNA, the CDR3 is TGCGCCAGCAGCTTGAAGGGACAGGGAAACAATGAGCAGTTCTTC. Translating gives CASSLKGQGNNEQFF.

Only a few counts were recorded for this clone. This chain uses TRBV7-8 with TRBJ1-4; unclear D gene. The V end was cut by 1 base, the J end by 4 bases, with 13 bases between. Germline V gene data show CDR1 as SGHVS and CDR2 as FQNEAQ. This CDR3 spans 16 amino acids. The CDR3 loop reads CASSLGDRAFNEKLFF. The CDR3, as DNA: TGTGCCAGCAGCTTAGGCGATCGGGCGTTTAATGAAAAACTGTTTTTT.

This clone is a singleton in its sample. The chain employs TRBV9 and TRBJ2-5, with 8 bases lining up with TRBD1. V lost 7 bases and J lost 5; bases outside the gene matches: 13. The CDR3 runs 15 residues. The germline CDR1 and CDR2 sequences are SGDLS and YYNGEE. The CDR3 is CASSSGQGAWETQYF. The CDR3 coding sequence is TGTGCCAGCTCCTCCGGGCAGGGGGCGTGGGAGACCCAGTACTTC. The variable domain in full, with the rest retrieved from reference TRBV9 and TRBJ2-5, is DSGVTQTPKHLITATGQRVTLRCSPRSGDLSVYWYQQSLDQGLQFLIQYYNGEERAKGNILERFSAQQFPDLHSELNLSSLELGDSALYFCASSSGQGAWETQYFGPGTRLLVL.

The chain carries TRBV29-1 and TRBJ1-2; TRBD1 might be the D (6 bases). The CDR3 extends over 10 amino acids. V shed 5 bases and J shed 6 bases, with 7 bases lying between them. The germline V gene encodes CDR1 SQVTM and CDR2 ANQGSEA. CDR3 coding DNA: TGCAGCGTTAACAGGGATGGCTACACCTTC. Translation: CSVNRDGYTF.

This sequence joins TRBV4-3 and TRBJ2-4; 10 nucleotides align to TRBD2. The CDR3 totals 14 residues. In germline, CDR1 is LGHNA, CDR2 YSLEER. The V gene end was trimmed by 4 bases and the J gene end by 7 bases; junction bases not matched to a gene: 4. CDR3 sequence: CASSPGTSENIQYF. In nucleotides, the CDR3 is TGCGCCAGCAGCCCCGGGACTAGCGAGAACATTCAGTACTTC.

Concerning this clone: A far larger clone is just one base off, so this is likely a read error. The chain carries TRBV15 and TRBJ2-7; TRBD1 might be the D (6 bases). V was pared by 7 bases and J by 6 bases, with 16 bases between. This CDR3 region has 13 residues. The germline CDR1 and CDR2 sequences are LNHNV and YYDKDF (reference sequence). CDR3: CATKETGVREQYF. The CDR3 DNA reads TGTGCCACCAAGGAGACAGGCGTCCGCGAGCAGTACTTC. Full variable domain (missing parts from reference TRBV15 and TRBJ2-7): DAMVIQNPRYQVTQFGKPVTLSCSQTLNHNVMYWYQQKSSQAPKLLFHYYDKDFNNEADTPDNFQSRRPNTSFCFLDIRSPGLGDTAMYLCATKETGVREQYFGPGTRLTVT.

The V call is TRBV7-7, the J call TRBJ2-5; 13 bases match TRBD2. The germline gives CDR1 SSHAT, CDR2 FNYEAQ (reference sequence). V lost 0 bases and J lost 1; bases outside the gene matches: 5. The CDR3 totals 18 residues. In nucleotides, the CDR3 is TGTGCCAGCAGCTTAGCGGTGTGGACTAGCGGGAGCCAAGAGACCCAGTACTTC. It translates to CASSLAVWTSGSQETQYF.

This clone was recorded a few times. The DNA of the CDR3 is TGCGCCAGCAGCACACAGGTCCAAGAGACCCAGTACTTC. Translated: CASSTQVQETQYF. The chain is built from TRBV5-1 and TRBJ2-5, with D tentatively TRBD1 (5 bases). Germline V gives CDR1 SGHRS, CDR2 YFSETQ. This CDR3 comprises 13 residues. Trimming pared 4 bases from V and 1 base from J, leaving 8 bases between.

This clone was found many times. The identical CDR3 is also encoded by other nucleotide sequences in the sample. The V gene is TRBV4-3, the J gene TRBJ1-2; tentative D call: TRBD1 (5 bases). V was trimmed by 4 bases and J by 0 bases, leaving 9 bases between them. Germline V gene lookup returns CDR1 LGHNA and CDR2 YSLEER. This CDR3 region has 14 residues. The CDR3 is CASSLTETNYGYTF. The CDR3 DNA sequence: TGCGCCAGCAGCCTGACAGAAACTAACTATGGCTACACCTTC.

The rearrangement joins TRBV10-3 to TRBJ2-2; possibly TRBD1 or TRBD2 for D (6 bases each). V dropped 7 bases and J dropped 4 bases, with 7 bases sitting between them. The CDR3 has 12 amino acids. CDR1 is ENHRY and CDR2 is SYGVKD in the germline V gene. CDR3 sequence reads: CAITGATGELFF. CDR3 DNA: TGTGCCATCACGGGGGCCACCGGGGAGCTGTTTTTT.